This TCR beta chain came from a study of cytotoxic CD8 clonotypes in ibrutinib-treated CLL. Looking at the study overall: A mean of roughly 260,000 productive templates and tens of thousands of productive rearrangements was obtained per sample.

V lost 4 bases, J lost 1 base, and 4 bases stayed unmatched. Germline V gives CDR1 MNHNS, CDR2 SASEGT. This CDR3 comprises 16 residues. The protocol was immunoSEQ multiplex PCR, while the TCRdb copy is restricted to in-frame clones and leaves out a portion. The sample records some 29,000 clones, approximately 60% being singletons. The chain links TRBV6-1 to TRBJ2-1; 10 nucleotides line up with TRBD2. This TCR came from a human donor with chronic lymphocytic leukemia. Here the sequenced sample was PBMCs, taken before ibrutinib treatment. CDR3 amino acids: CASSANSGGSYNEQFF. The CDR3 region has the DNA TGTGCCAGCAGTGCCAATAGCGGGGGGTCCTACAATGAGCAGTTCTTC.